This entry describes one T cell receptor (beta chain). The data derive from a study of PD-L1 blockade in urothelial cancer. This CDR3 has 13 residues. Germline CDR1 MNHEY, CDR2 SVGAGI. Trimming removed 7 bases from V and 6 bases from J; junction bases left unmatched: 8. Method: immunoSEQ multiplex PCR; TCRdb's copy keeps in-frame clones and lacks some. Of about 76,000 clones listed, around 80% are singletons. The origin of this receptor is a man aged 70-80 years with urothelial cancer. The sample consisted of PBMCs, taken around atezolizumab (anti-PD-L1) treatment. V usage is TRBV6-5 and J usage is TRBJ2-7; 8 nucleotides match TRBD2. The CDR3 loop reads CASTPPGGGEQYF. The CDR3 coding sequence is TGTGCCAGCACCCCACCGGGAGGGGGCGAGCAGTACTTC.